Below are 4 T cell receptor beta chains sequenced from a single sample in a study of T cells in Graves' hyperthyroidism and ophthalmopathy. RNA transcripts provided the source from which TCR beta CDR3 regions were amplified. The primer set for the first-round RT-PCR of the TCR CDR3 was HTBI. TCRdb called the multiplex PCR reads again in MiXCR, with one record for every CDR3 protein. The top ten hold about 8.4% of the sample, which has 600,000 to 900,000 distinct CDR3 sequences, over 15% seen once. Sequencing used blood. These receptors were obtained from a man aged 18 to 30 with Graves' hyperthyroidism.

This clonotype has a count of ten or more. The rearrangement joins TRBV18 to TRBJ2-3, with 8 bases matching TRBD2. Germline CDR1 is KGHSH and CDR2 is LQKENI. Trimming removed 1 base from V and 6 bases from J; junction bases left unmatched: 9. The CDR3 is 16 amino acids. The CDR3 protein is CASSPQLRGASDTQYF. In nucleotides, the CDR3 is TGTGCCAGCTCACCACAGTTGCGGGGGGCGAGTGATACGCAGTATTTT.

Only a few counts were recorded for this clonotype. The CDR3 nucleotides are TGTGCCAGTAGTATGGCGGCCTCCTACAATGAGCAGTTCTTC. The encoded protein is CASSMAASYNEQFF. V and J are TRBV19 and TRBJ2-1, with no clear D. This CDR3 spans 14 amino acids. V lost 3 bases, J lost 0 bases, and 6 bases lay in between. Germline lookup yields CDR1 LNHDA and CDR2 SQIVND (reference sequence).

This clonotype has only a few counts. The V call is TRBV28, the J call TRBJ2-1, with D possibly matching TRBD1 (5 bases). The CDR3 covers 16 residues. V was trimmed by 6 bases and J by 0 bases, leaving 15 bases between them. From germline, CDR1 is MDHEN and CDR2 SYDVKM. The CDR3 sequence: CASSKGRTSSYNEQFF. CDR3 bases: TGTGCCAGCAGCAAGGGAAGGACAAGCTCCTACAATGAGCAGTTCTTC. Filled out from reference TRBV28 and TRBJ2-1, the complete variable domain reads DVKVTQSSRYLVKRTGEKVFLECVQDMDHENMFWYRQDPGLGLRLIYFSYDVKMKEKGDIPEGYSVSREKKERFSLILESASTNQTSMYLCASSKGRTSSYNEQFFGPGTRLTVL.

This clonotype was seen many times. The CDR3 loop reads CASSCRDRHQEMTQYF. CDR3 DNA sequence: TGTGCCAGCAGTTGCCGGGACAGACACCAAGAGATGACCCAGTACTTC. The chain couples TRBV2 to TRBJ2-5; TRBD1 matches 7 bases. After removal of 5 bases from V and 7 bases from J, the junction contained 16 bases not matched to a gene. CDR1 and CDR2 (germline): SNHLY, FYNNEI. The CDR3 spans 16 residues.